Listed below are T cell receptor beta chains from one sample, sequenced in a study of blood T cell repertoires in COVID-19. The table came from immunoSEQ multiplex PCR; TCRdb's copy has only in-frame clones and leaves some out. There are fewer than 350,000 clones in the sample; 85% occur only once, and roughly 7.8% lies in the top ten. Sequenced sample: peripheral blood. The origin of the receptors is a human donor in a cohort sampled during active COVID-19. The CDR3 runs from the conserved cysteine through the conserved F or W. The D gene is left open where the match is weak. Only some rows state a clone size, as once, few, many or a class for expanded clones.

v_call	clone_size	d_call	j_call	cdr3_aa	cdr3_nt
TRBV5-6	once	TRBD1	TRBJ1-5	CASSTGTGNQPQHF	TGTGCCAGCAGCACCGGGACAGGCAATCAGCCCCAGCATTTT
TRBV3-1/TRBV3-2	.	.	TRBJ2-2	CASSQAGTFNTGELFF	TGTGCCAGCAGCCAGGCGGGGACTTTCAACACCGGGGAGCTGTTTTTT
TRBV18	.	TRBD1	TRBJ2-7	CASSMTAGTANSYEQYF	TGTGCCAGCTCAATGACAGCCGGGACAGCAAACTCCTACGAGCAGTACTTC
TRBV11-2	.	TRBD1	TRBJ1-2	CASSLDLGDRGRGYTF	TGTGCCAGCAGCTTAGATCTAGGGGACAGGGGGAGAGGCTACACCTTC
TRBV6-5	.	.	TRBJ2-7	CASIKGSYEQYF	TGTGCCAGTATAAAGGGGTCCTACGAGCAGTACTTC
TRBV29-1	few	.	TRBJ1-1	CSVGGYSEAFF	TGCAGCGTTGGAGGGTACAGTGAAGCTTTCTTT
TRBV30	once	TRBD1	TRBJ2-7	CAWSVQTTGGSQYF	TGTGCCTGGAGTGTACAAACGACAGGGGGCTCGCAGTACTTC
TRBV9	few	.	TRBJ2-5	CASSERTGGDRPRQETQYF	TGTGCCAGCAGCGAGAGAACAGGGGGGGATCGTCCAAGGCAAGAGACCCAGTACTTC
TRBV5-6	.	.	TRBJ2-7	CASSLIDITYEQYF	TGTGCCAGCAGCTTGATCGACATTACCTACGAGCAGTACTTC
TRBV18	.	.	TRBJ1-1	CASSPLGAGTEAFF	TGTGCCAGCTCACCATTGGGGGCTGGTACTGAAGCTTTCTTT
TRBV7-9	.	.	TRBJ2-7	CASSLGAYEQYF	TGTGCCAGCAGCCTAGGGGCATACGAGCAGTACTTC
TRBV27	.	TRBD1	TRBJ1-5	CASSIDRGNQPQHF	TGTGCCAGCAGTATCGACAGGGGCAATCAGCCCCAGCATTTT
TRBV7-2	.	TRBD1	TRBJ1-2	CASSHPRDRGWMSDGYTF	TGTGCCAGCAGCCACCCCCGGGACAGGGGATGGATGAGTGATGGCTACACCTTC